One and the same sample provided the 20 T cell receptor beta chains below, sequenced in a study of blood T cell repertoires in COVID-19. Sequenced by immunoSEQ multiplex PCR; TCRdb stores in-frame clones only, minus some. This table holds some 300,000 clones, 86% found once. The sample consisted of peripheral blood. All receptors derive from a woman between 65 and 79 years old with COVID-19, enrolled during active disease.

CDR3 amino acids: CASSLVVGLNYEQYF. The CDR3 bases are TGTGCCAGCAGCTTAGTGGTAGGACTAAACTACGAGCAGTACTTC. The gene calls are TRBV7-2 and TRBJ2-7; weak D call: TRBD2 (6 bases). Germline loops: CDR1 SGHTA, CDR2 FQGNSA. The CDR3 covers 15 residues. Trimming cost V 1 base and J 3 bases, with 13 bases left between them.

This chain connects TRBV3-1 (or the pseudogene TRBV3-2) to TRBJ2-3; 13 bases are shared with TRBD2. The length of the CDR3 is 16 residues. Germline CDR1 LGHDT, CDR2 YNNKEL (reference sequence). The J segment lost 5 bases and the V segment lost 3 bases, leaving 5 bases of the junction unmatched. CDR3 sequence (DNA): TGTGCCAGCAGCCATACTAGCGGGGGGGCAAGAGATACGCAGTATTTT. Its translation: CASSHTSGGARDTQYF.

The chain combines TRBV19 with TRBJ1-3; D possibly corresponds to TRBD1 (6 bases). This CDR3 has 16 amino acids. Trimming took 4 bases from V and 9 from J, leaving 22 bases between them. The V gene's germline CDR1 is LNHDA and CDR2 SQIVND (reference sequence). CDR3 in DNA: TGTGCCAGTAGTACCGCCACAGGGTCTCGAGGAGGCACCATATATTTT. Translated: CASSTATGSRGGTIYF.

The chain links TRBV7-3 to TRBJ2-1, with TRBD2 matching over 8 bases. V dropped 5 bases and J dropped 6; count of bases not matched to a gene: 9. CDR3 length equals 15 residues. The germline V gene encodes CDR1 SGHTA and CDR2 FQGTGA. CDR3 loop: CASSPRGGRPNEQFF. DNA for the CDR3: TGTGCCAGCAGCCCCCGGGGGGGGCGACCCAATGAGCAGTTCTTC.

V gene TRBV18 combines with J gene TRBJ2-7; TRBD1 aligns across 8 bases. The germline gives CDR1 KGHSH, CDR2 LQKENI. With V trimmed by 8 bases and J by 1 base, 10 bases remained unmatched. This CDR3 is built from 15 residues. For the CDR3, the DNA is TGTGCCAGCACACTAGACCAGGGGGCATCCTACGAGCAGTACTTC. Its protein product is CASTLDQGASYEQYF.

The chain employs TRBV5-1 and TRBJ1-1; D is uncertain. The V end was cut by 4 bases, the J end by 8 bases, with 12 bases between. The CDR3 contains 12 residues. From germline, CDR1 is SGHRS and CDR2 YFSETQ. The CDR3 reads CASSAGPREAFF. The CDR3 DNA is TGCGCCAGCAGCGCGGGCCCTCGGGAAGCTTTCTTT.

The genes are TRBV19 and TRBJ1-5, with D possibly matching TRBD1 (5 bases). V was trimmed by 10 bases and J by 1 base, leaving 17 bases between them. The CDR3 sequence is 15 residues long. In germline, CDR1 is LNHDA, CDR2 SQIVND (reference sequence). This chain's CDR3 is CATGRFGVSNQPQHF. DNA for the CDR3: TGTGCCACAGGGCGATTCGGTGTGAGCAATCAGCCCCAGCATTTT.

The chain combines TRBV9 with TRBJ1-3; 7 bases align to TRBD1. The CDR3 totals 16 residues. Trimming took 3 bases from V and 4 from J; bases not matched to a gene: 10. Germline V gene lookup returns CDR1 SGDLS and CDR2 YYNGEE. The CDR3 sequence is CASSAEGAVMGNTIYF. CDR3 DNA sequence: TGTGCCAGCAGCGCCGAGGGGGCCGTCATGGGAAACACCATATATTTT.

The chain uses TRBV2 and TRBJ1-2; D possibly corresponds to TRBD1 (5 bases). The CDR3 covers 14 residues. Trimming removed 4 bases at V and 8 bases at J, with 17 bases between. Germline V gives CDR1 SNHLY, CDR2 FYNNEI. CDR3 coding DNA: TGTGCCAGCAGTGCCGAGGACATGCTCAAGGGCTACACCTTC. Translation gives CASSAEDMLKGYTF.

CDR3 protein: CSVSDRYNEQFF. The CDR3 nucleotides are TGCAGCGTCTCCGACAGGTACAATGAGCAGTTCTTC. This chain links TRBV29-1 with TRBJ2-1; a possible D gene is TRBD1 (6 bases). The CDR3 length is 12 residues. Germline assignment: CDR1 SQVTM and CDR2 ANQGSEA. Trimming took off 6 bases at V and 4 bases at J, with 10 bases between the two ends.

The rearrangement joins TRBV5-1 to TRBJ2-5, with D unresolved. The germline V and J ends were trimmed by 4 bases and 5 bases, with 6 bases remaining between them. The CDR3 consists of 11 residues. Germline CDR1 reads SGHRS; CDR2 reads YFSETQ. CDR3 sequence reads: CASSLRETQYF. CDR3 in DNA: TGCGCCAGCAGCCTGCGGGAGACCCAGTACTTC.

This clone was seen a single time. V and J are TRBV2 and TRBJ1-1; D call uncertain. The CDR3 extends over 14 amino acids. Germline V gene data show CDR1 as SNHLY and CDR2 as FYNNEI. The V gene lost 8 bases and the J gene lost 4 bases, with 17 bases spanning the gap. CDR3 sequence (DNA): TGTGCCAGCGTGGCGGACTCATGGAGCACTGAAGCTTTCTTT. Protein sequence: CASVADSWSTEAFF. The complete variable domain, with remaining parts taken from reference TRBV2 and TRBJ1-1, reads EPEVTQTPSHQVTQMGQEVILRCVPISNHLYFYWYRQILGQKVEFLVSFYNNEISEKSEIFDDQFSVERPDGSNFTLKIRSTKLEDSAMYFCASVADSWSTEAFFGQGTRLTVV.

This clone has ten or more counts. Different DNA sequences within this sample yield the same CDR3. The chain recombines TRBV24-1 with TRBJ2-7; 7 bases line up with TRBD1. The CDR3 runs 15 residues. The ends lost 3 bases at V and 3 bases at J; junction bases unmatched: 7. The germline gives CDR1 KGHDR, CDR2 SFDVKD. The DNA of the CDR3 is TGTGCCACCAGTGATCCCAGGACAGGACTCTACGAGCAGTACTTC. Protein: CATSDPRTGLYEQYF.

V gene TRBV29-1 combines with J gene TRBJ2-7; 9 bases align to TRBD1. This CDR3 spans 16 amino acids. The germline gives CDR1 SQVTM, CDR2 ANQGSEA. J gave up 2 bases and V 1 base, and 9 bases lay outside the gene matches. The CDR3 region is CSVEGGQGLFPYEQYF. For the CDR3, the DNA is TGCAGCGTTGAAGGGGGACAGGGATTATTTCCCTACGAGCAGTACTTC.

This clone showed up just once. This chain connects TRBV4-1 to TRBJ1-5; 7 positions match TRBD1. V lost 3 bases and J lost 1; bases outside the gene matches: 3. The CDR3 covers 15 residues. CDR1 and CDR2 (germline): MGHRA, YSYEKL. In nucleotides, the CDR3 is TGCGCCAGCAGCCATCCGACAGGGAGCAATCAGCCCCAGCATTTT. Translating gives CASSHPTGSNQPQHF.

This clone showed up just a few times. The chain has TRBV4-2 and TRBJ1-1; 7 positions agree with TRBD1. After removal of 4 bases from V and 5 bases from J, the junction contained 10 bases not matched to a gene. Germline loops: CDR1 LGHNA, CDR2 YNFKEQ. This CDR3 contains 15 residues. This chain's CDR3 is CASSLTQGLRTEAFF. DNA of the CDR3: TGTGCCAGCAGCCTCACACAGGGGTTAAGGACTGAAGCTTTCTTT.

V gene TRBV14 combines with J gene TRBJ2-6, with D perhaps matching TRBD2 (6 bases). V was shortened by 4 bases and J by 0 bases, with 13 bases between the two germline ends. Germline V gene data show CDR1 as SGHDN and CDR2 as FVKESK. This CDR3 spans 17 amino acids. The CDR3 protein is CASSPRNGGSGANVLTF. For the CDR3, the DNA is TGTGCCAGCAGCCCTCGGAACGGGGGCTCTGGGGCCAACGTCCTGACTTTC. The variable domain in full, completed from reference TRBV14 and TRBJ2-6, reads EAGVTQFPSHSVIEKGQTVTLRCDPISGHDNLYWYRRVMGKEIKFLLHFVKESKQDESGMPNNRFLAERTGGTYSTLKVQPAELEDSGVYFCASSPRNGGSGANVLTFGAGSRLTVL.

The chain recombines TRBV2 with TRBJ2-1; TRBD2 aligns across 8 bases. V was clipped by 10 bases and J by 5 bases; unmatched bases: 13. Germline assignment: CDR1 SNHLY and CDR2 FYNNEI. This CDR3 is 15 amino acids long. The CDR3 sequence: CATPPLAGVNNEQFF. The CDR3 region has the DNA TGTGCCACCCCCCCTCTAGCGGGCGTGAACAATGAGCAGTTCTTC.

The rearrangement joins TRBV5-1 to TRBJ2-1; 11 positions match TRBD1. Germline values: CDR1 SGHRS, CDR2 YFSETQ. CDR3 length: 14 amino acids. The trim removed 3 bases at V and 8 bases at J, leaving 4 bases unmatched. In nucleotides, the CDR3 is TGCGCCAGCAGCTCGGGACAGGGGGATTATGAGCAGTTCTTC. Protein: CASSSGQGDYEQFF.

This clone turned up a few times. The rearrangement joins TRBV2 to TRBJ1-1; the D gene is possibly TRBD1 (5 bases). The CDR3 contains 13 residues. CDR1 is SNHLY and CDR2 is FYNNEI in the germline V gene. The V end lost 7 bases, the J end lost 1 base, and 10 bases lay between the germline ends. CDR3 sequence (DNA): TGTGCCAGCAAGGCCGGGGGGAACACTGAAGCTTTCTTT. Translated, it gives CASKAGGNTEAFF.